Listed here is a single T cell receptor beta chain. No antigen is known for it. The sample is drawn from a study of T cell responses to AZD1222 COVID-19 vaccine. Study-level points and caveats: After two AZD1222 doses, spike-specific TCR breadth and depth rose versus day 0. The sample set comprised mostly white British donors with more females, and clonal diversity was possibly underestimated.

TCRdb's table, derived via immunoSEQ multiplex PCR, lists solely in-frame clones and lacks some. The sample carries 150,000 to 200,000 clones, approximately 93% recorded once. Source: peripheral blood, taken on day 0 of AZD1222 vaccination. This sequence originates from an adult in good health.

CDR3 in amino acids: CASSQGQGLNQPQHF. The CDR3 DNA reads as TGCGCCAGCAGCCAGGGACAGGGTCTCAATCAGCCCCAGCATTTT. The rearrangement uses TRBV4-1 and TRBJ1-5; TRBD1 agrees at 9 bases. Per germline, CDR1 MGHRA and CDR2 YSYEKL. CDR3 length equals 15 residues. Germline trimming cut 3 bases from V and 3 bases from J; bases unmatched to any gene: 3.